The 14 T cell receptor beta chains below all came from one sample that was sequenced in a study of PD-1 and CTLA-4 blockade in melanoma. Produced via immunoSEQ multiplex PCR; TCRdb's table is partial and in-frame only. This sample has about 30,000 clones, with 85% to 90% found just once. The sequencing used CD8+ T cells from peripheral blood, collected before anti-PD-1 treatment. These receptor sequences come from a human donor with melanoma.

The CDR3 spells CASSSPLATGGVSTEAFF. The DNA of the CDR3 is TGTGCCAGCAGCTCCCCGTTGGCAACAGGGGGCGTTAGCACTGAAGCTTTCTTT. J is TRBJ1-1 and V is TRBV11-2, with 9 nucleotides matching TRBD1. CDR1 and CDR2 from the germline V gene are SGHAT and FQNNGV. The CDR3 sequence is 18 residues long. The V segment lost 4 bases and the J segment 4 bases; nucleotides outside the gene matches: 16.

The chain uses TRBV7-3 and TRBJ2-1; possible D gene TRBD2, 5 bases. The CDR3 totals 13 residues. Germline values: CDR1 SGHTA, CDR2 FQGTGA. V was clipped by 6 bases and J by 9 bases, with 15 bases between them. The CDR3 DNA reads as TGTGCCAGCAGTTCTGGACTGGACTTTGAGCAGTTCTTC. Amino acid sequence: CASSSGLDFEQFF.

The genes are TRBV12-3 or TRBV12-4 and TRBJ2-5; D perhaps matches TRBD2 (5 bases). This CDR3 has 12 amino acids. The V end was cut by 2 bases, the J end by 5 bases, with 6 bases between. CDR3 sequence (DNA): TGTGCCAGCAGTTTAACTAGTGAGACCCAGTACTTC. It translates to CASSLTSETQYF.

This chain links TRBV11-1 with TRBJ1-2; D is uncertain. V lost 5 bases, J lost 7 bases, and 14 bases lay in between. The V gene's germline CDR1 is SGHAT and CDR2 FQDESV (reference sequence). The CDR3 is made up of 13 amino acids. The CDR3 DNA sequence: TGTGCCAGCAGCCCCGGACCTGCGGGTGGCTACACCTTC. Translating it yields CASSPGPAGGYTF.

This chain joins TRBV19 and TRBJ1-1; D ambiguous. Germline V gives CDR1 LNHDA, CDR2 SQIVND (reference sequence). V lost 5 bases and J lost 1, with 11 bases in between. This CDR3 spans 14 amino acids. For the CDR3, the DNA is TGTGCCAGTAGTTCCAGGCTCGGGAACACTGAAGCTTTCTTT. This codes for CASSSRLGNTEAFF.

V gene TRBV30 combines with J gene TRBJ1-3; D remains ambiguous. Trimming left V 5 bases short and J 0 bases short, with 11 bases between. Germline CDR1 reads GTSNPN; CDR2 reads SVGIG (reference sequence). This CDR3 is built from 14 residues. This CDR3 is CAWAPGYSGNTIYF. The CDR3 coding sequence is TGTGCCTGGGCCCCGGGATACTCTGGAAACACCATATATTTT. Full variable domain (outside the CDR3, taken from reference TRBV30 and TRBJ1-3): SQTIHQWPATLVQPVGSPLSLECTVEGTSNPNLYWYRQAAGRGLQLLFYSVGIGQISSEVPQNLSASRPQDRQFILSSKKLLLSDSGFYLCAWAPGYSGNTIYFGEGSWLTVV.

V usage is TRBV7-6 and J usage is TRBJ2-5; D gene uncertain. Germline V gene lookup returns CDR1 SGHVS and CDR2 FNYEAQ. The CDR3 is 14 amino acids. The ends were cut back, 5 bases at V and 5 bases at J, with 15 bases in the middle. CDR3 loop: CASSRAPLGETQYF. In DNA, the CDR3 is TGTGCCAGCAGCCGGGCCCCCCTCGGGGAGACCCAGTACTTC. Variable domain in full (rest from reference TRBV7-6 and TRBJ2-5): GAGVSQSPRYKVTKRGQDVALRCDPISGHVSLYWYRQALGQGPEFLTYFNYEAQQDKSGLPNDRFSAERPEGSISTLTIQRTEQRDSAMYRCASSRAPLGETQYFGPGTRLLVL.

The chain recombines TRBV29-1 with TRBJ2-3, with 10 bases lining up with TRBD1. CDR1 and CDR2 from the germline V gene are SQVTM and ANQGSEA. V shed 5 bases, J shed 5 bases, and the junction held 25 bases outside the gene matches. This CDR3 contains 20 residues. CDR3 residues: CSVFGPSTLSAGTGVDTQYF. The CDR3 coding sequence is TGCAGCGTTTTTGGGCCCTCCACTTTATCGGCTGGGACAGGGGTAGATACGCAGTATTTT.

The chain is built from TRBV30 and TRBJ1-1, with no clear D. Trimming pared 0 bases from V and 1 base from J, leaving 6 bases between. In germline, CDR1 is GTSNPN, CDR2 SVGIG (reference sequence). The length of the CDR3 is 13 residues. This chain's CDR3 is CAWSVGGNTEAFF. The CDR3 DNA follows: TGTGCCTGGAGTGTAGGAGGGAACACTGAAGCTTTCTTT.

This chain links TRBV4-1 with TRBJ1-5; 8 bases fit TRBD1. From germline, CDR1 is MGHRA and CDR2 YSYEKL. The ends lost 0 bases at V and 5 bases at J; junction bases unmatched: 6. The CDR3 has 16 residues. This chain's CDR3 is CASSQDTGQGDQPQHF. DNA for the CDR3: TGCGCCAGCAGCCAAGATACAGGACAGGGCGATCAGCCCCAGCATTTT.

The chain is built from TRBV2 and TRBJ1-1, with 7 bases identical to TRBD1. Germline values: CDR1 SNHLY, CDR2 FYNNEI. The CDR3 runs 16 residues. With V trimmed by 3 bases and J by 5 bases, 12 bases remained unmatched. This chain's CDR3 is CASSDPTTGPGTEAFF. CDR3 nucleotides: TGTGCCAGCAGTGATCCCACGACAGGGCCGGGAACTGAAGCTTTCTTT. Based on the CDR3 plus reference TRBV2 and TRBJ1-1, the full variable domain is EPEVTQTPSHQVTQMGQEVILRCVPISNHLYFYWYRQILGQKVEFLVSFYNNEISEKSEIFDDQFSVERPDGSNFTLKIRSTKLEDSAMYFCASSDPTTGPGTEAFFGQGTRLTVV.

The chain carries TRBV5-1 and TRBJ2-2; 9 nucleotides align to TRBD1. Losses at the gene ends were 3 bases for V and 6 bases for J; bases not matched to a gene: 3. Germline assignment: CDR1 SGHRS and CDR2 YFSETQ. The length of the CDR3 is 14 residues. CDR3 region: CASSWTGAAGELFF. The CDR3 nucleotides read TGCGCCAGCAGCTGGACAGGGGCGGCCGGGGAGCTGTTTTTT.

This clone was counted a single time. The chain employs TRBV27 and TRBJ2-7; D unclear. The CDR3 is 14 residues long. Germline CDR1 MNHEY, CDR2 SMNVEV (reference sequence). Trimming left V 6 bases short and J 2 bases short, with 14 bases between. The CDR3 DNA is TGTGCCAGCAGCGCTGTCGGCGGAGCCTACGAGCAGTACTTC. It encodes CASSAVGGAYEQYF.

The rearrangement joins TRBV5-5 to TRBJ1-5, with a tentative D call TRBD1 (6 bases). The CDR3 covers 14 residues. Germline assignment: CDR1 SGHKS and CDR2 YYEKEE (reference sequence). The V and J ends lost 0 bases and 7 bases respectively, with 11 bases between them. In DNA form, the CDR3 reads TGTGCCAGCAGCTTGGACGGGGGCGTCCAGCCCCAGCATTTT. The encoded protein is CASSLDGGVQPQHF.